Listed here are 28 T cell receptor beta chains from one sample, sequenced in a study of tumor-infiltrating lymphocytes in primary liver carcinoma. With around 500 ng total RNA as template and a constant-region primer, TCR beta cDNA was made. Generation of the TCR beta libraries relied on three nested multiplex PCR rounds using slightly modified ARM-PCR. With TRBV1-TRBV30 forward primers and a C-beta reverse primer, the first two PCR rounds were run for around 10 cycles each. MiXCR, run by TCRdb on the multiplex PCR reads, gives a single entry per CDR3 protein. The repertoire holds approximately 92,000 distinct CDR3 sequences, with 55% to 70% as singletons. Starting material for RNA and DNA co-extraction consisted of about 17-32 mg of unsorted bulk tissue. The specimen sequenced was liver tumor tissue from sampling region 5. Documented subset: tumor region T5, tumor centre. Receptor source: a woman aged 60-75 years with primary liver carcinoma and hepatitis B virus infection.

This clonotype was detected many times. This chain joins TRBV6-6 and TRBJ1-2, with D perhaps TRBD1 (6 bases). The CDR3 runs 14 residues. Looked up from germline, CDR1 is MNHNY and CDR2 is SVGAGI (reference sequence). V dropped 2 bases and J dropped 4 bases, with 11 bases sitting between them. The CDR3 is CASSYPDRSYGYTF. The CDR3 DNA reads TGTGCCAGCAGTTACCCCGACAGGAGCTATGGCTACACCTTC.

This sequence joins TRBV28 and TRBJ1-5; D may be TRBD1 (5 bases). The CDR3 has 15 amino acids. Germline loops: CDR1 MDHEN, CDR2 SYDVKM. V shed 3 bases and J shed 2 bases, with 11 bases lying between them. CDR3 amino acids: CASSLSGRGNQPQHF. As DNA, the CDR3 is TGTGCCAGCAGTTTGTCGGGACGGGGCAATCAGCCCCAGCATTTT.

Of note for this clonotype: One end of the junction is discordant with germline, which a read error may explain. The V gene is TRBV6-5, the J gene TRBJ2-3, with a weak D call TRBD2 (6 bases). The CDR3 length is 15 residues. Germline V gene sequence: CDR1 MNHEY, CDR2 SVGAGI. For the CDR3, the DNA is TGTGCCAACAGTTCCTCCGGGAGTTCGACAGATACGCAGTATTTT. Its protein is CANSSSGSSTDTQYF.

Notes on this clonotype: In this CDR3 the conserved last residue, phenylalanine or tryptophan, is missing, so a read error is likely. The genes are TRBV28 and TRBJ2-7, with 9 bases fitting TRBD1. This CDR3 is 14 amino acids long. Per the germline V gene, CDR1 is MDHEN and CDR2 is SYDVKM. With 5 bases clipped from V and 3 bases from J, the junction kept 5 bases outside the gene matches. The CDR3 region has the DNA TGTGCCAGCAGTCTCCCGGGACAGGGCTACGAGCAGTACATC. It encodes CASSLPGQGYEQYI.

The J gene is TRBJ2-7, the V gene TRBV4-1; 9 nucleotides line up with TRBD2. The V segment lost 0 bases and the J segment 9 bases; nucleotides outside the gene matches: 21. The CDR3 sequence is 19 residues long. Looked up from germline, CDR1 is MGHRA and CDR2 is YSYEKL. This CDR3 reads CASSQEEDSGSRRSYVQYF. CDR3 coding DNA: TGCGCCAGCAGCCAAGAAGAGGATAGCGGGAGCCGCCGCTCCTATGTGCAGTACTTC.

A remark on this clonotype: A much larger clone differs by one base, so this may be a read error. This CDR3 fails to terminate in the conserved phenylalanine or tryptophan, so it likely reflects a read error. V gene TRBV11-2 combines with J gene TRBJ1-2, with TRBD1 as a possible D gene (5 bases). With 3 bases removed from V and 6 bases from J, the gap between germline ends came to 11 bases. Germline CDR1 and CDR2: SGHAT and FQNNGV. This CDR3 has 13 residues. The CDR3 sequence is CASSLPWGHGYTI. CDR3 sequence (DNA): TGTGCCAGCAGCTTGCCGTGGGGCCATGGCTACACCATC.

This clonotype has just one count. This chain uses TRBV6-6 with TRBJ1-5, with 10 nucleotides matching TRBD1. Judging by the DNA end, TRBJ2-3 fits better; the J call may be wrong. Germline values: CDR1 MNHNY, CDR2 SVGAGI (reference sequence). CDR3 length equals 15 residues. The CDR3 sequence: CASSRGQGGNQPQYF. The CDR3 DNA follows: TGTGCCAGCAGCCGTGGACAGGGGGGTAATCAGCCCCAGTATTTT.

In the case of this clonotype: The germline gene is not matched at one end of the junction; a read error may be the cause. J is TRBJ1-5 and V is TRBV28; D remains unclear. The CDR3 totals 13 residues. Germline V gives CDR1 MDHEN, CDR2 SYDVKM. This CDR3 reads CAISLLNLQSRHF. In nucleotides, the CDR3 is TGTGCCATCAGTTTACTCAACCTACAGTCCCGGCATTTT.

The table lists this clonotype with many counts. The J gene is TRBJ1-6, the V gene TRBV6-1, with D perhaps TRBD1 (6 bases). Trimming took off 5 bases at V and 4 bases at J, with 12 bases between the two ends. This CDR3 comprises 15 residues. Germline V lookup: CDR1 MNHNS, CDR2 SASEGT. DNA for the CDR3: TGTGCCAGCAGTTATCTAGGACAGTATAATTCACCCCTCCACTTT. This translates into CASSYLGQYNSPLHF.

About this clonotype: One end of the junction is discordant with germline, which a read error may explain. This rearrangement joins TRBV7-9 to TRBJ1-2, with 7 bases lining up with TRBD1. The CDR3 extends over 13 amino acids. Germline loops: CDR1 SEHNR, CDR2 FQNEAQ (reference sequence). CDR3 in amino acids: CASSLGTADGYTF. The DNA of the CDR3 is TGTGCCAGCAGTTTAGGGACAGCGGATGGCTACACCTTC.

Comments on this clonotype: This may be a read error, as it is one base from a much larger clone. The chain couples TRBV30 to TRBJ1-5; D is possibly TRBD1 (6 bases). The V gene's germline CDR1 is GTSNPN and CDR2 SVGIG (reference sequence). CDR3 length: 15 residues. CDR3: CTWSNRADPNQPQHF. CDR3 sequence (DNA): TGTACCTGGAGTAACAGGGCGGACCCTAATCAGCCCCAGCATTTT.

In the case of this clonotype: Here the CDR3 omits its conserved ending phenylalanine or tryptophan, so a read error is the likely source. This chain joins TRBV5-5 and TRBJ1-1; D remains unclear. Germline V gene sequence: CDR1 SGHKS, CDR2 YYEKEE (reference sequence). The CDR3 is made up of 13 amino acids. The DNA for the CDR3 is TGTGCGAGCAGCCGGGAGTTCAACACTGGAGCTTTCTTA. Protein sequence: CASSREFNTGAFL.

The rearrangement links TRBV11-2 to TRBJ2-3; D might be TRBD1 (5 bases). The germline V gene has CDR1 SGHAT and CDR2 FQNNGV. Trimming shortened V by 8 bases and J by 2 bases, and 20 bases separated the two germline ends. The CDR3 has 16 amino acids. CDR3 DNA: TGTGCCAGCGGCTCAGCCGGACATGCGATCACAGATACGCAGTATTTT. Its protein product is CASGSAGHAITDTQYF. The variable domain in full, with the rest retrieved from reference TRBV11-2 and TRBJ2-3, is EAGVAQSPRYKIIEKRQSVAFWCNPISGHATLYWYQQILGQGPKLLIQFQNNGVVDDSQLPKDRFSAERLKGVDSTLKIQPAKLEDSAVYLCASGSAGHAITDTQYFGPGTRLTVL.

In regard to this clonotype: Relative to the germline gene, one junction end is altered; a read error may explain this. The chain has TRBV5-6 and TRBJ2-5; 11 bases map to TRBD2. The V gene's germline CDR1 is SGHDT and CDR2 YYEEEE. The CDR3 has 17 residues. CDR3 sequence (DNA): TGTGCCAACAGCTTTAGCGGGAGGGCCGACCCCCAAGAGACCCAGTACTTC. Translated: CANSFSGRADPQETQYF. The full variable domain, its missing parts supplied by reference TRBV5-6 and TRBJ2-5, is DAGVTQSPTHLIKTRGQQVTLRCSPKSGHDTVSWYQQALGQGPQFIFQYYEEEERQRGNFPDRFSGHQFPNYSSELNVNALLLGDSALYLCANSFSGRADPQETQYFGPGTRLLVL.

Comments on this clonotype: Its ends do not fully match the called genes, so a read error is possible. This sequence joins TRBV28 and TRBJ2-2; either TRBD1 or TRBD2 may supply D (5 bases each). Germline V CDR1 and CDR2: MDHEN, SYDVKM. The CDR3 has 12 amino acids. CDR3 protein: CVSRESHGELFF. CDR3 in DNA: TGTGTCAGCAGGGAGAGCCACGGAGAGCTGTTTTTT.

About this clonotype itself: This may arise from a read error, as a much more abundant clone is one base away. The chain recombines TRBV6-6 with TRBJ1-2; D unclear. CDR1 is MNHNY and CDR2 is SVGAGI in the germline V gene (reference sequence). The CDR3 runs to 12 residues. Trimming took off 5 bases at V and 8 bases at J, with 12 bases between the two ends. The CDR3 region is CASSGGDPGYTF. The CDR3 DNA sequence: TGTGCCAGCAGTGGTGGGGATCCGGGCTACACCTTC.

This clonotype was counted ten times or more. V and J are TRBV5-1 and TRBJ2-7; 8 nucleotides agree with TRBD1. Germline V gene sequence: CDR1 SGHRS, CDR2 YFSETQ. Trimming took 3 bases from V and 4 from J; bases not matched to a gene: 6. The CDR3 length is 14 residues. The CDR3 loop reads CASSSGTGLYEQYF. In nucleotides, the CDR3 is TGCGCCAGCAGCTCCGGGACAGGCCTATACGAGCAGTACTTC.

This clonotype appeared a single time. This CDR3 is missing its conserved last phenylalanine or tryptophan, likely due to a read error. The chain recombines TRBV7-9 with TRBJ2-1; D is perhaps TRBD1 (6 bases). The length of the CDR3 is 14 residues. Looked up from germline, CDR1 is SEHNR and CDR2 is FQNEAQ (reference sequence). The DNA for the CDR3 is TGTACCAGCAGCCGCAAACAGGGTGAGAATGAGCAGTTCATC. Translation gives CTSSRKQGENEQFI.

This clonotype was observed a few times. CDR3 coding DNA: TGTGCCAGTACTTTTTTTGGTCGGACTTCCTACTATGGCTACACCTTC. Protein sequence: CASTFFGRTSYYGYTF. The chain uses TRBV19 and TRBJ1-2; D uncertain. The V end was cut by 7 bases, the J end by 3 bases, with 21 bases between. The germline gives CDR1 LNHDA, CDR2 SQIVND (reference sequence). This CDR3 comprises 16 residues.

In the case of this clonotype: One base away lies a much larger clone, so this may be a sequencing read error. The gene calls are TRBV29-1 and TRBJ2-7; 7 positions match TRBD1. The CDR3 is 13 residues long. Germline CDR1 is SQVTM and CDR2 is ANQGSEA. This chain's CDR3 is CSASYRQGSEQCF. CDR3 nucleotides: TGCAGCGCTAGTTATAGACAGGGCTCCGAGCAGTGCTTC.

In regard to this clonotype: Compared with germline, one end of the junction differs, possibly owing to a read error. The CDR3 reads CASSLADRDEQFF. Here the CDR3 DNA reads TGTGCCAGCAGTTTGGCCGATCGGGATGAGCAGTTCTTC. The rearrangement joins TRBV5-6 to TRBJ2-1; D is undetermined. CDR3 length equals 13 residues. Germline-derived CDR1 and CDR2 are SGHDT and YYEEEE.

Remarks on this clonotype: The junction departs from the called germline gene at one end, perhaps through a read error. V gene TRBV11-1 combines with J gene TRBJ2-7; D is uncertain. From germline, CDR1 is SGHAT and CDR2 FQDESV (reference sequence). The CDR3 is made up of 13 amino acids. CDR3 sequence: CASNLPENNEQYF. The CDR3 bases are TGTGCCAGCAACTTACCGGAAAACAACGAGCAGTACTTC.

In this sample, this clonotype turned up many times. In nucleotides, the CDR3 is TGTGCCAGCAGTCGACAGGGGATGGGTGAAAAACTGTTTTTT. The encoded protein is CASSRQGMGEKLFF. J is TRBJ1-4 and V is TRBV6-5; TRBD1 aligns across 8 bases. After removal of 5 bases from V and 7 bases from J, the junction contained 6 bases not matched to a gene. The CDR3 extends over 14 amino acids. Germline assignment: CDR1 MNHEY and CDR2 SVGAGI.

V gene TRBV29-1 combines with J gene TRBJ2-3, with a possible D match to TRBD1 (6 bases). Per germline, CDR1 SQVTM and CDR2 ANQGSEA. V was clipped by 7 bases and J by 4 bases, with 18 bases between them. The CDR3 runs 14 residues. The CDR3 nucleotides read TGCAGCGCTAAGCTGCTAGGGGGAGCAGATACGCAGTATTTT. Translating it yields CSAKLLGGADTQYF.

In the case of this clonotype: This may come from a read error, since a much larger clone is one base off. The chain uses TRBV7-9 and TRBJ1-1; D unresolved. Germline-derived CDR1 and CDR2 are SEHNR and FQNEAQ (reference sequence). The CDR3 contains 15 residues. The CDR3, as DNA: TGTACCAGCAGCTTAGTTGTGGCTATGAACACTGAAGCTTTCTTT. The encoded protein is CTSSLVVAMNTEAFF. Together with reference TRBV7-9 and TRBJ1-1, the CDR3 gives the full variable domain: DTGVSQNPRHKITKRGQNVTFRCDPISEHNRLYWYRQTLGQGPEFLTYFQNEAQLEKSRLLSDRFSAERPKGSFSTLEIQRTEQGDSAMYLCTSSLVVAMNTEAFFGQGTRLTVV.

Ten or more counts support this clonotype. The chain employs TRBV7-9 and TRBJ1-1; no clear D gene. Germline loops: CDR1 SEHNR, CDR2 FQNEAQ (reference sequence). Trimming pared 0 bases from V and 4 bases from J, leaving 6 bases between. The length of the CDR3 is 13 residues. The CDR3: CASSLARVTEAFF. In DNA, the CDR3 is TGTGCCAGCAGCTTAGCACGAGTCACTGAAGCTTTCTTT.

Note on this clonotype: At one boundary the junction diverges from the germline segment, which might be a read error. The rearrangement uses TRBV6-2 or TRBV6-3 and TRBJ2-6, with unresolved D. Germline V CDR1 and CDR2: MNHEY, SVGEGT. The CDR3 length is 11 residues. Written as DNA, the CDR3 is TGTGCCAGCAGTCTTCCACTTGTCCGGACTTTC. Amino acid sequence: CASSLPLVRTF.

This clonotype is judged medium-sized. This rearrangement joins TRBV11-2 to TRBJ2-5; TRBD2 matches at 9 bases. With V trimmed by 5 bases and J by 4 bases, 14 bases remained unmatched. CDR3 length equals 17 residues. Germline loops: CDR1 SGHAT, CDR2 FQNNGV. CDR3 in amino acids: CASSPRGQLAGLETQYF. The CDR3 DNA reads as TGTGCCAGCAGCCCTAGGGGACAACTAGCGGGCCTAGAGACCCAGTACTTC.